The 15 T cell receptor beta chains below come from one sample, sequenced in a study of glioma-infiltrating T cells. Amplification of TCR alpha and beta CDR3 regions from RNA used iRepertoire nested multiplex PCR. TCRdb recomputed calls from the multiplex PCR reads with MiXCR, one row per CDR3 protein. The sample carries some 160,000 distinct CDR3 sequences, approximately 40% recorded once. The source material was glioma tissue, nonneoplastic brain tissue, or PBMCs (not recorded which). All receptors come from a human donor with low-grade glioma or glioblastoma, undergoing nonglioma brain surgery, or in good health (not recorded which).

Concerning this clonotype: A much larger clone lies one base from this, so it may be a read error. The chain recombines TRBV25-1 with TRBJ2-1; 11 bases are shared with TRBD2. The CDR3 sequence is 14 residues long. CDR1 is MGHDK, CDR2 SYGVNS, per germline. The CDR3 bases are TGTGCCAGCCGTACTAGCGGGAGATCCAATGTGCAGTTCTTC. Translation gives CASRTSGRSNVQFF.

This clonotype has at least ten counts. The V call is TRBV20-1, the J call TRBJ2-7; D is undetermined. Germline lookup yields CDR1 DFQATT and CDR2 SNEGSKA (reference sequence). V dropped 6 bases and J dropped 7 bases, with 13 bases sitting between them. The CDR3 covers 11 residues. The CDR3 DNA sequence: TGCAGTGCCAAGAGCCTCTCGGAGCAGTACTTC. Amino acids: CSAKSLSEQYF.

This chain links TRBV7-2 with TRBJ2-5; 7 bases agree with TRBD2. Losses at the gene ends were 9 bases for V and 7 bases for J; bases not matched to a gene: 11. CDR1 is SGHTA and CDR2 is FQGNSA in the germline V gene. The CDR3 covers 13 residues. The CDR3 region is CARSPGGGGTQYF. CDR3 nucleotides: TGTGCCAGATCCCCGGGAGGCGGGGGGACCCAGTACTTC.

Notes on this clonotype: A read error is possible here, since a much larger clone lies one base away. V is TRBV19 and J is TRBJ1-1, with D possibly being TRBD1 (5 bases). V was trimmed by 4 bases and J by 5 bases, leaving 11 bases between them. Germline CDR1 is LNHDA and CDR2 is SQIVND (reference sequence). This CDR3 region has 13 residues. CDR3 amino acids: CASSKGLETEAFF. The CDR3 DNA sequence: TGTGCCAGTAGTAAGGGGTTGGAGACTGAAGCTTTCTTT.

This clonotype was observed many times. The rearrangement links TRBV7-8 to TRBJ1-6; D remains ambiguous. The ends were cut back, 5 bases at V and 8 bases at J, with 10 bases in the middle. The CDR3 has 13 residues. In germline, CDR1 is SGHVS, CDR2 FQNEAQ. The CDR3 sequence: CASSPQMHSPLHF. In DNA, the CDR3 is TGTGCCAGCAGCCCCCAGATGCATTCACCCCTCCACTTT. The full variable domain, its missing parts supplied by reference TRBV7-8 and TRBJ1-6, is GAGVSQSPRYKVAKRGQDVALRCDPISGHVSLFWYQQALGQGPEFLTYFQNEAQLDKSGLPSDRFFAERPEGSVSTLKIQRTQQEDSAVYLCASSPQMHSPLHFGNGTRLTVT.

CDR3 residues: CASSPDPGAAYEQYF. The CDR3 nucleotides are TGCGCCAGCAGCCCCGATCCGGGGGCGGCCTACGAGCAGTACTTC. The chain couples TRBV5-1 to TRBJ2-7, with D perhaps assigned TRBD1 or TRBD2 (6 bases each). This CDR3 has 15 residues. The V gene's germline CDR1 is SGHRS and CDR2 YFSETQ. Trimming left V 4 bases short and J 2 bases short, with 16 bases between.

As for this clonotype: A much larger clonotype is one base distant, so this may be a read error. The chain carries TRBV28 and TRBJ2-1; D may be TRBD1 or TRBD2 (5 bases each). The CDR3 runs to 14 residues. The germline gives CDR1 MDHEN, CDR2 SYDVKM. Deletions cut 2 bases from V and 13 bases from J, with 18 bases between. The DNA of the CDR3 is TGTGCCAGCAGTTTAGAAGGGCCTCCTGGGACCCAGTTCTTC. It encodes CASSLEGPPGTQFF.

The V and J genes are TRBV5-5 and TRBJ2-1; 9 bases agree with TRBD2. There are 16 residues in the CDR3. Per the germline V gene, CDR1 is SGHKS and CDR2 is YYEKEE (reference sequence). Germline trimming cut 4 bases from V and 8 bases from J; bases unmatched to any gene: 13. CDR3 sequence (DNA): TGTGCCAGCAGCGCGCGACTAGCGGTAGAGGTTTATGAGCAGTTCTTC. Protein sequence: CASSARLAVEVYEQFF.

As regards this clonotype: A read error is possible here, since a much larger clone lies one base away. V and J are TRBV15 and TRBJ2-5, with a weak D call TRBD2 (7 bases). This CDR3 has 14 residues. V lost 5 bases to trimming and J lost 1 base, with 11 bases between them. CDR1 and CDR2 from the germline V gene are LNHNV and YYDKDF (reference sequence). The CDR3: CATSPGGLQETQYF. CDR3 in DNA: TGTGCCACCAGCCCCGGGGGGCTCCAAGAGACCCAGTACTTC.

In DNA form, the CDR3 reads TGTGCCAGCACACGAGATGAAGAGACCAAGTTCTTC. Translation: CASTRDEETKFF. The gene calls are TRBV12-3 or TRBV12-4 and TRBJ2-1; D is unresolved. V was shortened by 7 bases and J by 14 bases, with 18 bases between the two germline ends. There are 12 residues in the CDR3.

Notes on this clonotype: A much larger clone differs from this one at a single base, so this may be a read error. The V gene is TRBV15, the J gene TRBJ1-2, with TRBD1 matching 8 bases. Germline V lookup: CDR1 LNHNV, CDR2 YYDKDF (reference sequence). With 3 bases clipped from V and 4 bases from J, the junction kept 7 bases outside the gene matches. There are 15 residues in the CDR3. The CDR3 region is CATSSCDRGFYGYTF. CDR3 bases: TGTGCCACCAGCAGCTGTGACAGGGGCTTCTATGGCTACACCTTC. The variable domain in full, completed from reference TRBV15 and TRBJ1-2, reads DAMVIQNPRYQVTQFGKPVTLSCSQTLNHNVMYWYQQKSSQAPKLLFHYYDKDFNNEADTPDNFQSRRPNTSFCFLDIRSPGLGDTAMYLCATSSCDRGFYGYTFGSGTRLTVV.

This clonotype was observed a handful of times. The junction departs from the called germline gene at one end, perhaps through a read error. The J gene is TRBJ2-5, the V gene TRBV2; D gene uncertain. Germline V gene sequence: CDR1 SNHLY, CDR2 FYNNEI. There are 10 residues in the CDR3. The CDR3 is CATGQGTQYF. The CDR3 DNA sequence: TGTGCCACAGGCCAAGGGACCCAGTACTTC.

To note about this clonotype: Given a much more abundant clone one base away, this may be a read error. The CDR3 reads CASSSSQGLYEQYF. The CDR3 bases are TGTGCCAGCAGCTCCTCACAGGGGCTCTACGAGCAGTACTTC. V and J are TRBV7-2 and TRBJ2-7, with 7 positions matching TRBD1. Germline-derived CDR1 and CDR2 are SGHTA and FQGNSA. This CDR3 has 14 amino acids. V was pared by 4 bases and J by 3 bases, with 6 bases of the junction left unmatched.

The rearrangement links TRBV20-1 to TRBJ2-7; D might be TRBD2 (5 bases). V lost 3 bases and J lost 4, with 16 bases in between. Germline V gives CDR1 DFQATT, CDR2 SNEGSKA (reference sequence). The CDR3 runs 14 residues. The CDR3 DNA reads TGCAGTGCTAGGCTTGCTGCGGGCCCATACGAGCAGTACTTC. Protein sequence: CSARLAAGPYEQYF.

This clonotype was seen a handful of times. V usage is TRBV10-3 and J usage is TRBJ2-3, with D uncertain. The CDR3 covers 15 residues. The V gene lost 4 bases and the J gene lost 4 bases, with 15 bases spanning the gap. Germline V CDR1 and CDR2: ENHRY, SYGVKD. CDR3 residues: CAISAAANHPDTQYF. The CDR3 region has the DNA TGTGCCATCAGTGCCGCAGCCAACCACCCAGATACGCAGTATTTT.